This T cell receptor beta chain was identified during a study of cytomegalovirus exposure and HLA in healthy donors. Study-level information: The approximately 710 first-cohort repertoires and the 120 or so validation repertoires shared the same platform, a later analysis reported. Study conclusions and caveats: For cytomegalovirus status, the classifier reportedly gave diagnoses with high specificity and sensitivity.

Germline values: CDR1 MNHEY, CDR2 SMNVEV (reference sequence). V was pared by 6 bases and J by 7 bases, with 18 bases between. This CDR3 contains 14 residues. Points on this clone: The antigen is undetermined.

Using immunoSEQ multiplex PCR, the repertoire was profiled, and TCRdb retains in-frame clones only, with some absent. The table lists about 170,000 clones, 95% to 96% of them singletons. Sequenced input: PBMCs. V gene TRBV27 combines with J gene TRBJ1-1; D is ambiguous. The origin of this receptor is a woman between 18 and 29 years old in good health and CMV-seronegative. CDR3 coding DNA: TGTGCCAGCAGACCCGCAGCAGGAATAGGTGAAGCTTTCTTT. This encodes CASRPAAGIGEAFF.